This entry lists 29 T cell receptor beta chains sequenced from one sample in a study of T-cell reconstitution after alpha-beta-depleted transplantation in children. Unique molecular identifiers were used to barcode this TCRbeta library. TCRdb ran MiXCR on the PCR reads and lists one entry per CDR3 protein. The repertoire holds around 800,000 distinct CDR3 sequences, 16% seen once, with approximately 5% in the top ten. The sequencing used PBMCs, mostly from graft donor cells, collected 360 days after TCRalphabeta/CD19-depleted stem cell transplant. The origin of the receptors is a male patient younger than 18 who had a stem cell transplant for acute lymphoblastic leukemia, so the T cells may come from the graft donor.

The V and J genes are TRBV3-1 and TRBJ2-1; 8 bases are shared with TRBD2. The CDR3 has 19 amino acids. V was clipped by 11 bases and J by 2 bases; unmatched bases: 23. Germline lookup yields CDR1 LGHDT and CDR2 YNNKEL (reference sequence). The CDR3 DNA follows: TGTGCCTCCTCCCAAGATCCGGGAGGGCCGGAGCGGCCCTACAATGAGCAGTTCTTC. Residues: CASSQDPGGPERPYNEQFF.

J is TRBJ2-3 and V is TRBV5-4; TRBD2 aligns across 9 bases. The CDR3 is made up of 17 amino acids. Germline V gene lookup returns CDR1 SGHNT and CDR2 YYREEE (reference sequence). V gave up 3 bases and J gave up 3 bases; unmatched junction bases: 11. The CDR3 reads CASSSSSAGGPTDTQYF. CDR3 in DNA: TGTGCCAGCAGCTCCTCGTCGGCGGGAGGGCCGACAGATACGCAGTATTTT.

The J gene is TRBJ2-7, the V gene TRBV4-2; TRBD2 is a possible D gene (6 bases). In germline, CDR1 is LGHNA, CDR2 YNFKEQ. V was trimmed by 0 bases and J by 1 base, leaving 10 bases between them. The CDR3 totals 15 residues. CDR3 amino acids: CASSQDVRGSYEQYF. CDR3 in DNA: TGTGCCAGCAGCCAAGATGTGCGGGGTTCCTACGAGCAGTACTTC.

This chain connects TRBV3-1 to TRBJ2-7, with a tentative D call TRBD1 (6 bases). This CDR3 is 15 amino acids long. Germline V CDR1 and CDR2: LGHDT, YNNKEL (reference sequence). Trimming pared 2 bases from V and 0 bases from J, leaving 11 bases between. CDR3 nucleotides: TGTGCCAGCAGCCAAATGGGACACCCCTCCTACGAGCAGTACTTC. The encoded protein is CASSQMGHPSYEQYF.

The chain joins TRBV27 to TRBJ2-7; TRBD1 is a possible D gene (6 bases). V lost 7 bases and J lost 9, with 31 bases in between. Per the germline V gene, CDR1 is MNHEY and CDR2 is SMNVEV (reference sequence). CDR3 length equals 17 residues. The CDR3 is CASKNLVRLRGDNGQYF. The CDR3 DNA follows: TGTGCCAGCAAGAACCTGGTCCGGCTACGAGGGGACAACGGGCAGTACTTC.

The V call is TRBV2, the J call TRBJ2-5, with D perhaps matching TRBD1 or TRBD2 (6 bases each). Per germline, CDR1 SNHLY and CDR2 FYNNEI. V gave up 8 bases and J gave up 7 bases, with 17 bases separating them. The CDR3 contains 13 residues. The CDR3 is CASHAPGGGTQYF. CDR3 in DNA: TGTGCCAGCCATGCCCCTGGAGGGGGGACCCAGTACTTC.

This clonotype showed up many times. V gene TRBV12-3 or TRBV12-4 combines with J gene TRBJ2-3, with 11 nucleotides matching TRBD2. The length of the CDR3 is 15 residues. V was clipped by 7 bases and J by 5 bases; unmatched bases: 8. The CDR3 DNA reads TGTGCCAGCAAACCGACTAGCGGGAAGGTAGATACGCAGTATTTT. This translates into CASKPTSGKVDTQYF.

This clonotype was seen many times. The CDR3 DNA reads TGTGCCAGCAGCTTAAAGGAGGCAGGGAAGTTTTGGGAGCAGTACTTC. Its protein product is CASSLKEAGKFWEQYF. This rearrangement joins TRBV7-6 to TRBJ2-7; D tentatively reads TRBD1 or TRBD2 (5 bases each). In germline, CDR1 is SGHVS, CDR2 FNYEAQ. This CDR3 has 16 amino acids. V lost 2 bases, J lost 7 bases, and 21 bases lay in between.

This clonotype was detected a few times. V is TRBV9 and J is TRBJ2-3; D gene unclear. This CDR3 has 12 residues. V lost 0 bases to trimming and J lost 10 bases, with 9 bases between them. The germline gives CDR1 SGDLS, CDR2 YYNGEE. Written as DNA, the CDR3 is TGTGCCAGCAGCGTAGGCAGCCGTGCGCAGTATTTT. It is translated as CASSVGSRAQYF.

This clonotype was counted between two and nine times. The chain has TRBV20-1 and TRBJ1-5; D is ambiguous. The germline V gene encodes CDR1 DFQATT and CDR2 SNEGSKA (reference sequence). This CDR3 spans 16 amino acids. With 3 bases removed from V and 0 bases from J, the gap between germline ends came to 15 bases. CDR3 loop: CSASVAGIDSNQPQHF. The CDR3 nucleotides read TGCAGTGCTAGTGTCGCGGGCATAGATAGCAATCAGCCCCAGCATTTT.

The rearrangement uses TRBV12-3 or TRBV12-4 and TRBJ2-2; 9 bases map to TRBD1. The CDR3 runs to 14 residues. Unmatched junction bases numbered 0, after V lost 1 base and J lost 6 bases. Written as DNA, the CDR3 is TGTGCCAGCAGTTTAGGGACAGGGGCCGGGGAGCTGTTTTTT. Protein product: CASSLGTGAGELFF.

This clonotype was seen more than once but under ten times. V usage is TRBV9 and J usage is TRBJ2-3; 15 bases are a match to TRBD2. Germline values: CDR1 SGDLS, CDR2 YYNGEE. V lost 4 bases to trimming and J lost 2 bases; unmatched junction nucleotides: 5. This CDR3 region has 17 residues. CDR3 sequence: CASSWGLAGGNTDTQYF. CDR3 DNA sequence: TGTGCCAGCAGCTGGGGACTAGCGGGAGGAAACACAGATACGCAGTATTTT. Full variable domain (rest looked up from reference TRBV9 and TRBJ2-3): DSGVTQTPKHLITATGQRVTLRCSPRSGDLSVYWYQQSLDQGLQFLIQYYNGEERAKGNILERFSAQQFPDLHSELNLSSLELGDSALYFCASSWGLAGGNTDTQYFGPGTRLTVL.

This clonotype appeared many times. The genes are TRBV10-2 and TRBJ2-1, with 10 bases matching TRBD1. V lost 6 bases and J lost 8; bases outside the gene matches: 10. The CDR3 is 15 amino acids. The germline V gene encodes CDR1 WSHSY and CDR2 SAAADI. CDR3 sequence: CASRYTGQGLHEQFF. Here the CDR3 DNA reads TGCGCCAGCAGATATACGGGACAGGGGCTTCATGAGCAGTTCTTC.

This clonotype appeared a few times. This sequence joins TRBV11-2 and TRBJ2-2, with 8 bases identical to TRBD2. V dropped 2 bases and J dropped 2; count of bases not matched to a gene: 4. This CDR3 contains 16 residues. The germline V gene encodes CDR1 SGHAT and CDR2 FQNNGV. This chain's CDR3 is CASSLTGGVNTGELFF. For the CDR3, the DNA is TGTGCCAGCAGCTTAACGGGAGGGGTAAACACCGGGGAGCTGTTTTTT.

CDR3 amino acids: CATSDLRVGSYEQYF. The CDR3 DNA sequence: TGTGCCACCAGTGATTTGCGGGTAGGTTCTTACGAGCAGTACTTC. The rearrangement uses TRBV24-1 and TRBJ2-7; D is undetermined. Germline V gives CDR1 KGHDR, CDR2 SFDVKD. V was clipped by 0 bases and J by 4 bases, with 12 bases between them. The CDR3 spans 15 residues.

In its sample, this clonotype was seen a few times. The chain employs TRBV7-2 and TRBJ2-1; a weak D match, TRBD2 (6 bases). Between the trimmed V and J ends, which lost 5 bases and 3 bases, there was a span of 11 bases. This CDR3 region has 14 residues. Per the germline V gene, CDR1 is SGHTA and CDR2 is FQGNSA. The CDR3 protein is CASSREILYNEQFF. The CDR3 region has the DNA TGTGCCAGCAGCCGGGAGATACTCTACAATGAGCAGTTCTTC.

This clonotype was counted at least ten times. The CDR3 sequence: CASSLDAWVSYNSPLHF. The CDR3 nucleotides read TGTGCCAGCAGCTTAGATGCGTGGGTATCCTATAATTCACCCCTCCACTTT. This chain connects TRBV7-6 to TRBJ1-6, with D unresolved. Trimming cost V 1 base and J 1 base, with 11 bases left between them. The CDR3 sequence is 17 residues long. Looked up from germline, CDR1 is SGHVS and CDR2 is FNYEAQ.

This chain links TRBV10-2 with TRBJ2-1; D not certain. The V end lost 6 bases, the J end lost 3 bases, and 15 bases lay between the germline ends. Germline CDR1 is WSHSY and CDR2 is SAAADI. There are 15 residues in the CDR3. CDR3 DNA: TGCGCCAGCAGACCCGACCGAAATGTCTACAATGAGCAGTTCTTC. It yields the protein CASRPDRNVYNEQFF.

This clonotype was detected only a few times. J is TRBJ2-3 and V is TRBV13, with 10 bases matching TRBD2. J lost 6 bases, V lost 3 bases, and 21 bases had no gene match. The CDR3 totals 20 residues. CDR1 and CDR2 from the germline V gene are PRHDT and FYEKMQ (reference sequence). CDR3 loop: CASSLSPGLAGVGHLDTQYF. The CDR3 bases are TGTGCCAGCAGCTTGTCGCCGGGTCTAGCGGGAGTGGGGCATTTGGATACGCAGTATTTT.

This clonotype was seen a few times. The CDR3 is CASSSPRGDYGYTF. In DNA form, the CDR3 reads TGCGCCAGCAGCTCACCTCGGGGTGACTATGGCTACACCTTC. The rearrangement uses TRBV5-1 and TRBJ1-2; D remains ambiguous. Germline CDR1 SGHRS, CDR2 YFSETQ. Trimming removed 3 bases from V and 3 bases from J, with 12 bases in between. The CDR3 is 14 amino acids. Complete variable domain (other parts from reference TRBV5-1 and TRBJ1-2): KAGVTQTPRYLIKTRGQQVTLSCSPISGHRSVSWYQQTPGQGLQFLFEYFSETQRNKGNFPGRFSGRQFSNSRSEMNVSTLELGDSALYLCASSSPRGDYGYTFGSGTRLTVV.

The table lists this clonotype with a few counts. This sequence joins TRBV2 and TRBJ2-5; TRBD1 is a possible D gene (6 bases). Trimming stripped 6 bases from V and 0 bases from J, with 8 bases between. CDR1 and CDR2 from the germline V gene are SNHLY and FYNNEI. The CDR3 extends over 13 amino acids. The CDR3 DNA is TGTGCCAGCAGCGGGACAAACCAAGAGACCCAGTACTTC. Translation: CASSGTNQETQYF.

The V call is TRBV10-3, the J call TRBJ2-3, with D possibly called TRBD1 or TRBD2 (5 bases each). Trimming removed 6 bases from V and 1 base from J, with 11 bases in between. The CDR3 covers 14 residues. Germline values: CDR1 ENHRY, CDR2 SYGVKD. The CDR3 loop is CAIRGDGGTDTQYF. The DNA of the CDR3 is TGTGCCATCAGGGGGGACGGCGGCACAGATACGCAGTATTTT.

The chain is built from TRBV7-9 and TRBJ1-2; D is unresolved. CDR1 and CDR2 from the germline V gene are SEHNR and FQNEAQ (reference sequence). The CDR3 contains 15 residues. V was cut by 3 bases and J by 0 bases, with 11 bases left in between. The CDR3 spells CASSLLARTNYGYTF. The CDR3 nucleotides are TGTGCCAGCAGCTTGCTAGCCCGAACTAACTATGGCTACACCTTC.

The V call is TRBV4-1, the J call TRBJ2-7, with D unclear. Per germline, CDR1 MGHRA and CDR2 YSYEKL. The V end lost 5 bases, the J end lost 2 bases, and 13 bases lay between the germline ends. The CDR3 spans 14 residues. The CDR3 sequence: CASSVRDLTYEQYF. DNA of the CDR3: TGCGCCAGCAGCGTACGTGACCTGACCTACGAGCAGTACTTC.

This clonotype was observed many times. The chain couples TRBV28 to TRBJ1-5; 8 bases line up with TRBD1. Germline lookup yields CDR1 MDHEN and CDR2 SYDVKM. The ends lost 8 bases at V and 3 bases at J; junction bases unmatched: 3. This CDR3 comprises 13 residues. The CDR3 here is CASDRGNNQPQHF. The CDR3 DNA follows: TGTGCCAGCGACAGGGGTAACAATCAGCCCCAGCATTTT.

V and J are TRBV29-1 and TRBJ2-1; maybe TRBD2 (6 bases). The CDR3 runs 16 residues. Germline lookup yields CDR1 SQVTM and CDR2 ANQGSEA. Trimming removed 4 bases at V and 4 bases at J, with 20 bases between. The CDR3: CSVGSARDWAYNEQFF. DNA for the CDR3: TGCAGCGTTGGGTCAGCAAGGGACTGGGCATACAATGAGCAGTTCTTC.

As DNA, the CDR3 is TGTGCCAGCAGCTATACAGGGTACAATGAGCAGTTCTTC. This translates into CASSYTGYNEQFF. The chain uses TRBV28 and TRBJ2-1, with TRBD1 as a possible D gene (6 bases). V was shortened by 6 bases and J by 4 bases, with 10 bases between the two germline ends. Germline V gene data show CDR1 as MDHEN and CDR2 as SYDVKM. This CDR3 contains 13 residues. Based on the CDR3 plus reference TRBV28 and TRBJ2-1, the full variable domain is DVKVTQSSRYLVKRTGEKVFLECVQDMDHENMFWYRQDPGLGLRLIYFSYDVKMKEKGDIPEGYSVSREKKERFSLILESASTNQTSMYLCASSYTGYNEQFFGPGTRLTVL.

This clonotype was seen ten or more times. The genes are TRBV6-5 and TRBJ2-7; 7 bases line up with TRBD1. The junction had 13 bases not matched to a gene; V was cut back by 0 bases and J by 5 bases. Germline V CDR1 and CDR2: MNHEY, SVGAGI. The CDR3 runs 17 residues. This chain's CDR3 is CASSYSISVTGTHEQYF. CDR3 bases: TGTGCCAGCAGTTACTCTATTTCCGTGACAGGGACCCACGAGCAGTACTTC.

The chain is built from TRBV9 and TRBJ2-1; the match to TRBD2 covers 10 bases. The junction had 13 bases not matched to a gene; V was cut back by 3 bases and J by 4 bases. There are 18 residues in the CDR3. CDR1 SGDLS and CDR2 YYNGEE come from the germline V gene. The CDR3 nucleotides are TGTGCCAGCAGCGCGCCCGAACCTCTAGCGGGAGAGTACAATGAGCAGTTCTTC. Translation: CASSAPEPLAGEYNEQFF. The full variable domain, rest sourced from reference TRBV9 and TRBJ2-1, is DSGVTQTPKHLITATGQRVTLRCSPRSGDLSVYWYQQSLDQGLQFLIQYYNGEERAKGNILERFSAQQFPDLHSELNLSSLELGDSALYFCASSAPEPLAGEYNEQFFGPGTRLTVL.